At least ten counts were recorded for the clone carrying this T cell receptor beta chain. The entry originates in a study of response to subunit inactivated influenza vaccine. Each CDR3 protein is one row after TCRdb ran MiXCR on the RT-PCR reads. The table lists over 300,000 distinct CDR3 sequences, just over 20% of them singletons. The CDR3 loop spans 14 amino acids. V shed 9 bases and J shed 3 bases, with 17 bases lying between them. Per germline, CDR1 ENHRY and CDR2 SYGVKD. This TCR was recovered from a man between 50 and 69 years old who received an inactivated influenza vaccine. The chain employs TRBV10-3 and TRBJ1-1, with a tentative D call TRBD1 (6 bases). The sample here was PBMCs from blood, taken about 20 months after vaccination. The CDR3 DNA follows: TGTGCCATTCGCCCGCACCAGGGGCACACTGAAGCTTTCTTT. Protein product: CAIRPHQGHTEAFF.